A selection of T cell receptor beta chains follows, all from one sample in a study of T cells in Graves' hyperthyroidism and ophthalmopathy. One entry per CDR3 protein, called by TCRdb with MiXCR from the multiplex PCR reads. Found here are about 260,000 distinct CDR3 sequences, about 20% of them singletons; the top ten hold about 60%. Input material: blood. These receptors all stem from a man younger than 45 with Graves' ophthalmopathy. The conserved cysteine and the conserved F or W are not part of the CDR3 here. Size tells how often a clone was seen (once, few, many) or the class of an expanded clone, and some rows leave it out.

>.|TRBV5-6|TRBJ1-2
ASSLVEGSGYT
>few|TRBV10-3|TRBJ1-1
AIRRGVDTEAF
>.|TRBV6-2/TRBV6-3|TRBJ1-1
ASSTTGSGTEAF
>.|TRBV18|TRBJ1-6
ASSPQKGARIPLH
>.|TRBV6-1|TRBJ2-7
ASTSREGAYEQY
>few|TRBV24-1|TRBJ2-5
ATSGGQGAAETQY
>.|TRBV6-1|TRBJ1-6
ASSEGAGGLNSPLH
>few|TRBV5-1|TRBJ2-1
ASSKLPSSHGYNEQF
>.|TRBV7-9|TRBJ1-5
ASSFGTDSNQPQH
>.|TRBV9|TRBJ2-3
ASSVGGGASTDTQY
>.|TRBV5-5|TRBJ2-7
ASSRGTDFFQTSYEQY
>.|TRBV2|TRBJ1-3
ASSVGRSGNTIY
>.|TRBV6-2/TRBV6-3|TRBJ2-1
ASSRTSGSYEQF
>few|TRBV27|TRBJ2-3
ASSRTTMHTQY
>.|TRBV6-9|TRBJ1-1
ASSYPERERSRNTEAF
>.|TRBV7-2|TRBJ2-2
ASSRQAGSNTGELF
>many|TRBV20-1|TRBJ1-2
SATGLYGYT
>few|TRBV14|TRBJ2-1
ASSQGGFGSRSNEQF
>.|TRBV10-3|TRBJ2-1
AISQAGGNEQF
>.|TRBV19|TRBJ1-3
ASSPRDRGYGNTIY
>few|TRBV6-1|TRBJ2-7
ASGDSGRYEQY
>.|TRBV10-3|TRBJ1-1
AISIGEVTEAF
>many|TRBV12-3/TRBV12-4|TRBJ2-5
ASSPGLGGRETQY
>few|TRBV12-3/TRBV12-4|TRBJ1-5
ASVGGSGYSNQPQH
>.|TRBV19|TRBJ2-2
ASSIGEGRTGELF
>few|TRBV6-1|TRBJ1-5
ASSNYQGIGNQPQH
>.|TRBV20-1|TRBJ2-1
SASGDLRGDEQF
>many|TRBV5-1|TRBJ2-3
ASSLSVQWASMTQY
>.|TRBV12-3/TRBV12-4|TRBJ2-7
ASSLDRFSYEQY
>many|TRBV9|TRBJ2-3
ASSPGGADTQY
>.|TRBV19|TRBJ2-5
ASKRSGFQETQY
>few|TRBV5-1|TRBJ2-2
ASSLGPQGNTGELF
>many|TRBV15|TRBJ2-5
ATSRDFGRVETQY
>few|TRBV7-9|TRBJ1-2
ASSLGGAVYGYT
>few|TRBV3-1|TRBJ2-3
ASSLKPGLSTDTQY
>.|TRBV27|TRBJ2-3
ASRTSGTGIPDTQY
>few|TRBV6-5|TRBJ2-3
ASSYLAGGQDTQY
>few|TRBV6-1|TRBJ2-1
ASTASGSGNEQF
>.|TRBV28|TRBJ1-4
ASSPPGDTLLATNEKLF
>.|TRBV20-1|TRBJ2-5
SAARDRGHFGQETQY
>few|TRBV20-1|TRBJ2-3
SAKSYPVTDTQY
>.|TRBV28|TRBJ2-1
ASRQILAGGDNEQF
>few|TRBV6-5|TRBJ2-3
ASSYGQLSTDTQY
>many|TRBV30|TRBJ1-4
AWSGPRGEKLF
>few|TRBV3-1|TRBJ2-6
ASSQGNSGANVLT
>few|TRBV5-1|TRBJ2-7
ASSTGGREQY
>.|TRBV13|TRBJ1-5
ASSSRQLSGNQPLH
>many|TRBV28|TRBJ2-3
ASSLEQSQTQY
>.|TRBV12-3/TRBV12-4|TRBJ2-6
ASSLRGTNGANVLT
>many|TRBV2|TRBJ2-1
ASRQTSSGNNEQF
>many|TRBV3-1|TRBJ1-1
ASSQVVRNTDMNTEAF
>many|TRBV2|TRBJ1-6
ASSENGSPYNSPLH
>few|TRBV13|TRBJ1-5
ASSSPNPGSPTYSNQPQH
>many|TRBV30|TRBJ1-5
AWSVWGVSNQPQH
>.|TRBV7-9|TRBJ1-2
ASSSKTGAYGYT
>many|TRBV30|TRBJ2-5
AWSRGGRETQY
>.|TRBV4-1|TRBJ1-4
ASSQGRQGYNEKLF